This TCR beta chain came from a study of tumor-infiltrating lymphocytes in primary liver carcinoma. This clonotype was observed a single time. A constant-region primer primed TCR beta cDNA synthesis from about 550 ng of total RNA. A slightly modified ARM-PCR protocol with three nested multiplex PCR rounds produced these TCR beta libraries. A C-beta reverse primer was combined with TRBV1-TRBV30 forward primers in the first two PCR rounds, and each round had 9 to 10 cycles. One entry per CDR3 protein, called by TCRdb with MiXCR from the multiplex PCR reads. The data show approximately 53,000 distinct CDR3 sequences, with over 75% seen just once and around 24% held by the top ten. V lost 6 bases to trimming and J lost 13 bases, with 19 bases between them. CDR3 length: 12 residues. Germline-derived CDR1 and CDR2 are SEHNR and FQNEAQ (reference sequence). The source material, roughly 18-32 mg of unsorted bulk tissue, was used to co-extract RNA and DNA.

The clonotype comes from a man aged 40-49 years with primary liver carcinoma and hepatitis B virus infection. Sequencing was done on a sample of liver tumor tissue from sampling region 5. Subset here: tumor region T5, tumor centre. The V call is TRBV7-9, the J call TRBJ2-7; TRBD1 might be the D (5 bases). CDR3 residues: CASSLPGKGHYF. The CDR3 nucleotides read TGTGCCAGCAGTTTGCCCGGTAAGGGGCATTACTTC.